This TCR beta chain was sequenced for a study of blood T cells in healthy people across ages. Germline V gives CDR1 SGHTA, CDR2 FQGNSA. Trimming took 1 base from V and 6 from J, leaving 10 bases between them. This CDR3 is built from 14 residues. Combining a sample-barcoded 5' primer with a J-beta primer mix, a second PCR ran for roughly 7 to 12 cycles. TCRdb itself ran the 5' RACE reads through MiXCR, one entry per CDR3 protein. This sample has about a million distinct CDR3 sequences; less than 45% occur once, and the top ten carry around 13%. The chain links TRBV7-2 to TRBJ1-5, with unresolved D. This clonotype originated in a man aged 18 to 30 in good health. The material sequenced was blood. The DNA of the CDR3 is TGTGCCAGCAGCTTAGGCCAGGTGACTCAGCCCCAGCATTTT. Protein sequence: CASSLGQVTQPQHF.